This T cell receptor beta chain emerged from a study of spatial heterogeneity in lung cancer. Across the whole study: Beta-chain sequences consistently outnumbered alpha-chain sequences in detection. The study's findings and limits: Tumor mutation count correlated with how many alpha and beta TCRs expanded intratumorally.

The CDR3 is 15 amino acids. Germline V lookup: CDR1 SGHAT, CDR2 FQNNGV. The V and J ends lost 3 bases and 5 bases respectively, with 15 bases between them. Indicated time point: sample taken at primary tumor resection. TCRs were sequenced from unsorted whole RNA of tumor, nontumor lung or PBMC. This clonotype is medium-sized. As yet, its antigen is unknown. A unique molecular identifier was attached to every TCR cDNA molecule. TCRdb processed the 5' RACE reads anew with MiXCR; each CDR3 protein has one entry. Here the sample spans roughly 4,000 distinct CDR3 sequences, roughly a tenth being singletons. The chain carries TRBV11-2 and TRBJ2-3; D tentatively reads TRBD1 or TRBD2 (5 bases each). This material consisted of lung tumor tissue, taken at surgery. This receptor was identified in a male donor with early-stage non-small cell lung cancer. The CDR3 here is CASSFTWGRGDTQYF. The CDR3 nucleotides are TGTGCCAGCAGCTTTACCTGGGGCCGGGGAGATACGCAGTATTTT.